Presented here are 25 T cell receptor beta chains from one specimen sequenced in a study of T cell repertoires in cytomegalovirus infection. MiXCR was run by TCRdb on the reads, yielding one entry per CDR3 protein. The sample contains about 530,000 distinct CDR3 sequences, 26% of which appear only once. The sequenced sample was PBMCs. The receptors stem from a human donor in good health (CMV status not recorded). Some clones in this sample may be carry-over from other donors' samples.

V usage is TRBV7-8 and J usage is TRBJ2-2, with 15 bases fitting TRBD2. There are 16 residues in the CDR3. From germline, CDR1 is SGHVS and CDR2 FQNEAQ. After removal of 1 base from V and 11 bases from J, the junction contained 5 bases not matched to a gene. The CDR3 here is CASSLDSGLAGGELFF. Written as DNA, the CDR3 is TGTGCCAGCAGCTTAGACTCGGGACTAGCGGGAGGAGAGCTGTTTTTT.

Worth noting for this clonotype: Given a much more abundant clone one base away, this may be a read error. The rearrangement uses TRBV7-6 and TRBJ2-7; 12 nucleotides line up with TRBD2. Germline CDR1 and CDR2: SGHVS and FNYEAQ. This CDR3 has 18 residues. The CDR3 DNA is TGTGCCAACAGCTTAGTGGCTAGCGGGAGGGCCCTGATCCACGAGCAGTACTTC. This codes for CANSLVASGRALIHEQYF.

The V and J genes are TRBV7-9 and TRBJ1-2; D is possibly TRBD1 (5 bases). Germline loops: CDR1 SEHNR, CDR2 FQNEAQ (reference sequence). The CDR3 has 18 residues. With 5 bases removed from V and 3 bases from J, the gap between germline ends came to 25 bases. CDR3 loop: CASSPTAGRELGDYGYTF. In DNA, the CDR3 is TGTGCCAGCAGCCCGACGGCAGGGAGGGAACTAGGCGACTATGGCTACACCTTC.

This chain uses TRBV19 with TRBJ2-1, with TRBD2 identical over 12 bases. V dropped 10 bases and J dropped 7; count of bases not matched to a gene: 14. Germline CDR1 reads LNHDA; CDR2 reads SQIVND (reference sequence). The CDR3 is 16 amino acids. The CDR3 region is CATQRASGRARNEQFF. CDR3 coding DNA: TGTGCCACCCAGAGGGCTAGCGGGAGGGCCAGGAATGAGCAGTTCTTC.

This clonotype occurred many times. CDR3 DNA sequence: TGTGCCTGGGGATCCAAGGGGATCCAGTATTCACCCCTCCACTTT. Translated: CAWGSKGIQYSPLHF. The chain couples TRBV30 to TRBJ1-6; weak D call: TRBD1 (5 bases). Germline CDR1 is GTSNPN and CDR2 is SVGIG (reference sequence). Trimming pared 5 bases from V and 8 bases from J, leaving 19 bases between. This CDR3 has 15 residues.

This clonotype has just a few counts. The chain links TRBV7-6 to TRBJ2-1; D unresolved. CDR1 and CDR2 from the germline V gene are SGHVS and FNYEAQ. V was clipped by 3 bases and J by 5 bases, with 14 bases between them. The CDR3 sequence is 15 residues long. This chain's CDR3 is CASSFGFAPNNEQFF. The CDR3 nucleotides read TGTGCCAGCAGCTTCGGGTTCGCCCCAAACAATGAGCAGTTCTTC.

V and J are TRBV4-1 and TRBJ2-1; D gene uncertain. The CDR3 runs 15 residues. Germline CDR1 and CDR2: MGHRA and YSYEKL. Trimming cost V 1 base and J 8 bases, with 15 bases left between them. The CDR3 reads CASSQVPRLIYEQFF. The CDR3 DNA reads TGCGCCAGCAGCCAAGTACCCCGCCTAATCTATGAGCAGTTCTTC.

This clonotype has more than one count but fewer than ten. This sequence joins TRBV2 and TRBJ2-7, with 9 bases aligning to TRBD1. The CDR3 is made up of 14 amino acids. Germline V gives CDR1 SNHLY, CDR2 FYNNEI. V dropped 4 bases and J dropped 1; count of bases not matched to a gene: 2. The CDR3 DNA sequence: TGTGCCAGCAGTGGGGGACAGGGATCCTACGAGCAGTACTTC. This gives the protein CASSGGQGSYEQYF.

This chain links TRBV19 with TRBJ2-2, with 9 nucleotides matching TRBD1. CDR1 LNHDA and CDR2 SQIVND come from the germline V gene (reference sequence). This CDR3 has 15 residues. V was clipped by 3 bases and J by 6 bases; unmatched bases: 5. The CDR3 coding sequence is TGTGCCAGTAGTATCGGGACAGGGTATTCCGGGGAGCTGTTTTTT. Translating gives CASSIGTGYSGELFF.

This clonotype was detected only a few times. The genes are TRBV27 and TRBJ2-7, with D perhaps assigned TRBD1 or TRBD2 (5 bases each). Between the trimmed V and J ends, which lost 6 bases and 9 bases, there was a span of 24 bases. The CDR3 is 15 amino acids. Germline V gives CDR1 MNHEY, CDR2 SMNVEV (reference sequence). Here the CDR3 DNA reads TGTGCCAGCAGATTAAGGAGAGGGACCTTACGTGGGCAGTACGTC. Its protein product is CASRLRRGTLRGQYV.

This clonotype was detected ten times or more. The chain employs TRBV7-9 and TRBJ2-3; no reliable D call. The V and J ends lost 1 base and 6 bases respectively, with 11 bases between them. Germline loops: CDR1 SEHNR, CDR2 FQNEAQ (reference sequence). The CDR3 length is 14 residues. The CDR3 loop reads CASSLVQAWDTQYF. CDR3 DNA sequence: TGTGCCAGCAGCTTAGTTCAGGCATGGGATACGCAGTATTTT.

This chain joins TRBV30 and TRBJ1-2; D is unresolved. The CDR3 covers 11 residues. V shed 0 bases and J shed 8 bases, with 7 bases lying between them. Germline V gene data show CDR1 as GTSNPN and CDR2 as SVGIG (reference sequence). The CDR3 DNA sequence: TGTGCCTGGAGTGTGGCGACGGGCTACACCTTC. Its translation is CAWSVATGYTF.

A few counts support this clonotype. The chain combines TRBV11-1 with TRBJ1-2; 8 nucleotides match TRBD1. The CDR3 covers 14 residues. With 5 bases clipped from V and 6 bases from J, the junction kept 8 bases outside the gene matches. Germline V gene data show CDR1 as SGHAT and CDR2 as FQDESV (reference sequence). CDR3 in amino acids: CASSPRDRGNGYTF. The CDR3 nucleotides read TGTGCCAGCAGCCCTCGAGACAGGGGTAATGGCTACACCTTC.

The rearrangement uses TRBV6-5 and TRBJ2-2; D could derive from TRBD1 or TRBD2 (5 bases each). There are 14 residues in the CDR3. Germline lookup yields CDR1 MNHEY and CDR2 SVGAGI. The V gene lost 0 bases and the J gene lost 6 bases, with 8 bases spanning the gap. In DNA, the CDR3 is TGTGCCAGCAGTTACTCGAGGGGACCCGGGGAGCTGTTTTTT. It is translated as CASSYSRGPGELFF.

For this clonotype: The junction departs from germline at one end; a sequencing error may be responsible. The chain has TRBV7-3 and TRBJ2-5, with TRBD1 identical over 7 bases. The CDR3 has 16 residues. The germline V gene encodes CDR1 SGHTA and CDR2 FQGTGA. CDR3: CASSPTGTVVREAQYF. The CDR3 DNA follows: TGTGCCAGCAGCCCCACCGGGACAGTAGTAAGAGAGGCCCAGTACTTC.

This sequence joins TRBV20-1 and TRBJ1-1; D may be TRBD1 (6 bases). CDR3 length equals 11 residues. V was shortened by 6 bases and J by 5 bases, with 10 bases between the two germline ends. In germline, CDR1 is DFQATT, CDR2 SNEGSKA (reference sequence). The CDR3 sequence is CSAAGETEAFF. DNA for the CDR3: TGCAGTGCCGCAGGGGAAACTGAAGCTTTCTTT.

This chain connects TRBV5-6 to TRBJ2-7; D might be TRBD1 or TRBD2, each matching 5 bases. CDR3 length: 14 residues. Germline lookup yields CDR1 SGHDT and CDR2 YYEEEE. Trimming removed 7 bases from V and 3 bases from J, with 17 bases in between. Here the CDR3 reads CASSRDVDSYEQYV. The CDR3 region has the DNA TGTGCCAGCTCCCGGGACGTCGACAGCTACGAGCAGTACGTC.

This chain connects TRBV6-1 to TRBJ1-1, with D perhaps TRBD1 (6 bases). Germline loops: CDR1 MNHNS, CDR2 SASEGT. V dropped 6 bases and J dropped 6 bases, with 17 bases sitting between them. The CDR3 totals 14 residues. Here the CDR3 DNA reads TGTGCCAGCAGACGGGACACCATTACTGCTGAAGCTTTCTTT. This gives the protein CASRRDTITAEAFF.

This clonotype was recorded a few times. The chain links TRBV20-1 to TRBJ2-3, with D perhaps given as TRBD1 or TRBD2 (6 bases each). Between the trimmed V and J ends, which lost 3 bases and 3 bases, there was a span of 13 bases. This CDR3 is built from 14 residues. CDR1 is DFQATT and CDR2 is SNEGSKA in the germline V gene (reference sequence). The CDR3 DNA sequence: TGCAGTGCTAGCTCGGGGGCTGGGACAGATACGCAGTATTTT. It yields the protein CSASSGAGTDTQYF.

This clonotype was recorded only once. One junction end disagrees with the germline gene, perhaps due to a read error. The chain employs TRBV6-1 and TRBJ1-6, with D perhaps matching TRBD1 (5 bases). From germline, CDR1 is MNHNS and CDR2 SASEGT. The CDR3 is 12 amino acids. The CDR3 sequence is CASSENGGELRF. CDR3 sequence (DNA): TGTGCCAGCAGTGAAAATGGGGGGGAACTACGCTTT.

This clonotype appeared a few times. The chain links TRBV7-2 to TRBJ2-7; D is possibly TRBD2 (6 bases). V was trimmed by 2 bases and J by 3 bases, leaving 14 bases between them. There are 15 residues in the CDR3. The V gene's germline CDR1 is SGHTA and CDR2 FQGNSA. The CDR3 loop is CASSLHSPSDYEQYV. CDR3 DNA: TGTGCCAGCAGCTTACATAGTCCTAGCGACTACGAGCAGTACGTC.

Only a few counts were recorded for this clonotype. The genes are TRBV24-1 and TRBJ1-1; 7 bases are shared with TRBD1. The trim removed 4 bases at V and 6 bases at J, leaving 4 bases unmatched. Germline V gene data show CDR1 as KGHDR and CDR2 as SFDVKD. The CDR3 loop spans 13 amino acids. This chain's CDR3 is CATSDDRVSEAFF. The CDR3 nucleotides are TGTGCCACCAGTGACGACAGGGTCTCTGAAGCTTTCTTT.

In the case of this clonotype: One end of the junction does not line up with germline, which may come from a read error. The chain has TRBV12-3 or TRBV12-4 and TRBJ2-3; TRBD2 aligns across 9 bases. The CDR3 covers 16 residues. The CDR3 DNA reads as TGTGCCAGCACTTTAAGGGCGGGAGGGCCGGTAGATACGCAGTATTTT. Translation: CASTLRAGGPVDTQYF.

This chain uses TRBV24-1 with TRBJ1-2; 7 bases are shared with TRBD1. The CDR3 spans 15 residues. V shed 4 bases, J shed 4 bases, and the junction held 8 bases outside the gene matches. Germline V gene sequence: CDR1 KGHDR, CDR2 SFDVKD. Here the CDR3 reads CATSDPTTGSYGYTF. In DNA form, the CDR3 reads TGTGCCACCAGTGACCCTACGACAGGGTCCTATGGCTACACCTTC.

This clonotype was counted between two and nine times. The chain joins TRBV11-3 to TRBJ1-2; no reliable D call. The CDR3 covers 16 residues. V lost 7 bases and J lost 1, with 19 bases in between. Germline CDR1 SGHNT, CDR2 YENEEA. Written as DNA, the CDR3 is TGTGCCAGCAAGGATCTTAGCCAACCCTTTAACTATGGCTACACCTTC. Its protein is CASKDLSQPFNYGYTF.